The 10 T cell receptor beta chains in this list originate from one sample, sequenced in a study of blood T cell repertoires in COVID-19. Libraries were prepared by immunoSEQ multiplex PCR; TCRdb keeps only in-frame clonotypes and omits some of them. Of 150,000 or so clones listed, 75% to 80% were seen once; the top ten hold 2.5% to 3.5%. The sample taken for sequencing was PBMCs or T cells enriched from blood (not recorded which). These receptors all come from a woman aged 45-65 years who had recovered from COVID-19.

The V and J genes are TRBV7-2 and TRBJ1-1; D possibly corresponds to TRBD1 (6 bases). CDR3 size: 13 residues. The V gene's germline CDR1 is SGHTA and CDR2 FQGNSA. V was pared by 3 bases and J by 7 bases, with 12 bases between. The CDR3 sequence is CASSFTQGVEAFF. In DNA form, the CDR3 reads TGTGCCAGCAGCTTTACACAGGGCGTTGAAGCTTTCTTT. Full variable domain (outside the CDR3, taken from reference TRBV7-2 and TRBJ1-1): GAGVSQSPSNKVTEKGKDVELRCDPISGHTALYWYRQSLGQGLEFLIYFQGNSAPDKSGLPSDRFSAERTGGSVSTLTIQRTQQEDSAVYLCASSFTQGVEAFFGQGTRLTVV.

This chain connects TRBV7-9 to TRBJ1-1; D gene uncertain. Germline V gene lookup returns CDR1 SEHNR and CDR2 FQNEAQ (reference sequence). V was cut by 6 bases and J by 5 bases, with 19 bases left in between. The CDR3 has 15 amino acids. In DNA, the CDR3 is TGTGCCAGCAGGGGAGGTCCGGCCCGGAGTACTGAAGCTTTCTTT. Amino acids: CASRGGPARSTEAFF. The whole variable domain, remainder taken from reference TRBV7-9 and TRBJ1-1, is DTGVSQNPRHKITKRGQNVTFRCDPISEHNRLYWYRQTLGQGPEFLTYFQNEAQLEKSRLLSDRFSAERPKGSFSTLEIQRTEQGDSAMYLCASRGGPARSTEAFFGQGTRLTVV.

V is TRBV28 and J is TRBJ1-2; D unresolved. V shed 5 bases and J shed 4 bases, with 17 bases lying between them. The CDR3 spans 15 residues. Germline V lookup: CDR1 MDHEN, CDR2 SYDVKM. DNA of the CDR3: TGTGCCAGCAGTCAAGACCTAACTACCCCCTATGGCTACACCTTC. Residues: CASSQDLTTPYGYTF.

The chain links TRBV18 to TRBJ1-1; D call uncertain. Trimming pared 6 bases from V and 3 bases from J, leaving 14 bases between. CDR1 is KGHSH and CDR2 is LQKENI in the germline V gene. This CDR3 is 14 amino acids long. CDR3 DNA sequence: TGTGCCAGCTCCACCCGAACGGAGCACACTGAAGCTTTCTTT. It yields the protein CASSTRTEHTEAFF.

This sequence joins TRBV7-2 and TRBJ1-1; D may be TRBD1 (5 bases). Germline V lookup: CDR1 SGHTA, CDR2 FQGNSA. Trimming cost V 5 bases and J 5 bases, with 21 bases left between them. The CDR3 has 16 residues. This chain's CDR3 is CASSPRIGGQGTEAFF. CDR3 nucleotides: TGTGCCAGCAGCCCTAGAATTGGAGGGCAGGGTACTGAAGCTTTCTTT. Variable domain in full (rest from reference TRBV7-2 and TRBJ1-1): GAGVSQSPSNKVTEKGKDVELRCDPISGHTALYWYRQSLGQGLEFLIYFQGNSAPDKSGLPSDRFSAERTGGSVSTLTIQRTQQEDSAVYLCASSPRIGGQGTEAFFGQGTRLTVV.

The chain uses TRBV18 and TRBJ1-1; D remains unclear. The V end lost 7 bases, the J end lost 1 base, and 13 bases lay between the germline ends. Germline CDR1 is KGHSH and CDR2 is LQKENI. The CDR3 runs 14 residues. Here the CDR3 reads CASLLSGGNTEAFF. CDR3 DNA: TGTGCCAGCTTACTGTCGGGTGGGAACACTGAAGCTTTCTTT. The whole variable domain, remainder taken from reference TRBV18 and TRBJ1-1, is NAGVMQNPRHLVRRRGQEARLRCSPMKGHSHVYWYRQLPEEGLKFMVYLQKENIIDESGMPKERFSAEFPKEGPSILRIQQVVRGDSAAYFCASLLSGGNTEAFFGQGTRLTVV.

This clone was seen a few times. J is TRBJ1-5 and V is TRBV5-1; weak D call: TRBD1 (5 bases). Trimming stripped 0 bases from V and 4 bases from J, with 11 bases between. Germline assignment: CDR1 SGHRS and CDR2 YFSETQ. The CDR3 is made up of 15 amino acids. The CDR3 here is CASSLVGRENQPQHF. The CDR3 bases are TGCGCCAGCAGCTTGGTAGGCAGGGAAAATCAGCCCCAGCATTTT.

The chain joins TRBV28 to TRBJ1-1; 8 bases map to TRBD1. The CDR3 is 15 residues long. After removal of 5 bases from V and 0 bases from J, the junction contained 5 bases not matched to a gene. The V gene's germline CDR1 is MDHEN and CDR2 SYDVKM. The CDR3 sequence is CASSTGQALNTEAFF. The CDR3 nucleotides are TGTGCCAGCAGTACGGGACAGGCCCTGAACACTGAAGCTTTCTTT.

The chain joins TRBV13 to TRBJ2-2; D is undetermined. The CDR3 extends over 13 amino acids. The germline V and J ends were trimmed by 0 bases and 6 bases, with 5 bases remaining between them. Germline assignment: CDR1 PRHDT and CDR2 FYEKMQ (reference sequence). CDR3 residues: CASSLGTAGELFF. The CDR3, as DNA: TGTGCCAGCAGCTTAGGAACGGCCGGGGAGCTGTTTTTT.

This chain joins TRBV3-1 (or the pseudogene TRBV3-2) and TRBJ1-4; the match to TRBD1 covers 9 bases. With V trimmed by 8 bases and J by 7 bases, 5 bases remained unmatched. CDR1 and CDR2 (germline): LGHDT, YNNKEL (reference sequence). CDR3 length: 13 amino acids. This CDR3 reads CASRDRGTEKLFF. DNA of the CDR3: TGTGCCAGCCGAGACAGGGGGACTGAAAAACTGTTTTTT.